Following are 22 T cell receptor beta chains from one sample sequenced in a study of blood T cells in healthy people across ages. The use of a sample-barcoded 5' primer and a J-beta primer mix characterized a second PCR of roughly 7 to 12 cycles. TCRdb re-called the 5' RACE reads with MiXCR, one entry per CDR3 protein. The sample has over a million distinct CDR3 sequences; 42% are singletons. The source material was blood. These receptors were obtained from a woman aged 18-35 years in good health.

The gene calls are TRBV7-3 and TRBJ1-2; no clear D. Trimming left V 4 bases short and J 0 bases short, with 9 bases between. The CDR3 is 14 residues long. The V gene's germline CDR1 is SGHTA and CDR2 FQGTGA. CDR3 nucleotides: TGTGCCAGCAGCTGTGGAGGACCTAACTATGGCTACACCTTC. Amino acid sequence: CASSCGGPNYGYTF.

This rearrangement joins TRBV13 to TRBJ2-7; 7 bases are a match to TRBD1. This CDR3 spans 15 amino acids. V lost 4 bases to trimming and J lost 4 bases; unmatched junction nucleotides: 10. The germline V gene has CDR1 PRHDT and CDR2 FYEKMQ (reference sequence). For the CDR3, the DNA is TGTGCCAGCAGCTCGACCGGGACAGCGATGTACGAGCAGTACTTC. Its protein is CASSSTGTAMYEQYF.

The V gene is TRBV10-3, the J gene TRBJ1-6; TRBD1 aligns across 9 bases. The ends lost 4 bases at V and 10 bases at J; junction bases unmatched: 5. Looked up from germline, CDR1 is ENHRY and CDR2 is SYGVKD. The CDR3 sequence is 14 residues long. CDR3 nucleotide sequence: TGTGCCATCAGTGGGGACAGGGAAGGATCACCCCTCCACTTT. It is translated as CAISGDREGSPLHF.

This clonotype was seen repeatedly, ten times or more. The chain couples TRBV4-1 to TRBJ1-2; the D gene is possibly TRBD1 (5 bases). Trimming shortened V by 3 bases and J by 7 bases, and 15 bases separated the two germline ends. The CDR3 length is 14 residues. Germline V gives CDR1 MGHRA, CDR2 YSYEKL. CDR3 residues: CASSQWSGDGGYTF. As DNA, the CDR3 is TGCGCCAGCAGCCAGTGGTCGGGGGATGGTGGCTACACCTTC.

CDR3 bases: TGTGCCAGCAGCGTAGCTGCCCTAGCGGGGGCCTACGAGCAGTACTTC. Translated, it gives CASSVAALAGAYEQYF. The chain joins TRBV9 to TRBJ2-7; 10 nucleotides agree with TRBD2. The V and J ends lost 0 bases and 2 bases, in that order; junction bases with no gene match: 5. Germline-derived CDR1 and CDR2 are SGDLS and YYNGEE. This CDR3 comprises 16 residues.

This chain joins TRBV12-3 or TRBV12-4 and TRBJ2-1; D unresolved. The V end lost 6 bases, the J end lost 5 bases, and 17 bases lay between the germline ends. This CDR3 contains 15 residues. CDR3 in amino acids: CASSGGQKAHNEQFF. CDR3 DNA sequence: TGTGCCAGCAGCGGTGGTCAGAAGGCCCACAATGAGCAGTTCTTC.

The chain carries TRBV2 and TRBJ1-5; the match to TRBD1 covers 10 bases. The CDR3 covers 15 residues. The V gene's germline CDR1 is SNHLY and CDR2 FYNNEI. V was pared by 6 bases and J by 4 bases, with 6 bases of the junction left unmatched. The CDR3 is CASRGTGVGNQPQHF. Written as DNA, the CDR3 is TGTGCCAGCAGGGGGACAGGGGTAGGTAATCAGCCCCAGCATTTT.

The CDR3 DNA follows: TGCAGTGCTAGGGTGGCGGCTAGCGGGACCTACAATGAGCAGTTCTTC. This translates into CSARVAASGTYNEQFF. The V gene is TRBV20-1, the J gene TRBJ2-1, with 9 bases lining up with TRBD2. In germline, CDR1 is DFQATT, CDR2 SNEGSKA (reference sequence). The ends lost 3 bases at V and 2 bases at J; junction bases unmatched: 8. This CDR3 comprises 16 residues.

The genes are TRBV20-1 and TRBJ1-6, with D possibly TRBD1 on 6 matching bases. The V and J ends lost 7 bases and 6 bases respectively, with 19 bases between them. The CDR3 runs to 15 residues. In germline, CDR1 is DFQATT, CDR2 SNEGSKA (reference sequence). CDR3 sequence reads: CSGLGGSLSNSPLHF. DNA for the CDR3: TGCAGTGGGCTGGGGGGCTCTTTGTCTAATTCACCCCTCCACTTT.

CDR3 in amino acids: CASSQGRLAGLEGQYF. DNA for the CDR3: TGCGCCAGCAGCCAAGGGAGACTAGCCGGGTTGGAGGGGCAGTATTTT. The chain couples TRBV4-1 to TRBJ2-3, with TRBD2 matching over 7 bases. J was trimmed by 11 bases and V by 1 base; bases with no gene match: 15. CDR3 length: 16 amino acids. Germline V gene sequence: CDR1 MGHRA, CDR2 YSYEKL.

The J gene is TRBJ2-6, the V gene TRBV6-2 or TRBV6-3; a weak D match, TRBD1 (6 bases). Germline V gene sequence: CDR1 MNHEY, CDR2 SVGEGT. The CDR3 runs to 17 residues. Trimming pared 6 bases from V and 2 bases from J, leaving 17 bases between. CDR3 DNA sequence: TGTGCCAGCAGACCCGACAGGATTCTTGCTGGGGCCAACGTCCTGACTTTC. Its protein product is CASRPDRILAGANVLTF.

The chain employs TRBV6-9 and TRBJ1-2, with TRBD1 as a possible D gene (5 bases). Between the trimmed V and J ends, which lost 8 bases and 7 bases, there was a span of 11 bases. CDR3 length equals 11 residues. Germline V gives CDR1 MNHGY, CDR2 SVAAGI. Here the CDR3 DNA reads TGTGCCAGCCGCCCGGGACGTGGCTACACCTTC. Translating it yields CASRPGRGYTF.

The rearrangement uses TRBV10-1 and TRBJ1-1; no firm D call. The V end was cut by 0 bases, the J end by 1 base, with 6 bases between. The V gene's germline CDR1 is WNHNN and CDR2 SYGVQD (reference sequence). This CDR3 is built from 14 residues. CDR3 amino acids: CASSESIGNTEAFF. CDR3 bases: TGCGCCAGCAGTGAGTCGATAGGGAACACTGAAGCTTTCTTT.

The chain employs TRBV29-1 and TRBJ1-5, with 8 positions matching TRBD1. The CDR3 sequence is 14 residues long. Trimming at V came to 7 bases and at J to 3 bases, leaving 8 bases not matched to a gene. The germline CDR1 and CDR2 sequences are SQVTM and ANQGSEA. CDR3 DNA: TGCAGCGCCACACAGGGGGTAGCCAATCAGCCCCAGCATTTT. Encoded protein: CSATQGVANQPQHF.

This clonotype has only a few counts. This chain connects TRBV10-3 to TRBJ2-3, with D perhaps TRBD2 (7 bases). Germline assignment: CDR1 ENHRY and CDR2 SYGVKD. This CDR3 contains 11 residues. The V end was cut by 3 bases, the J end by 12 bases, with 10 bases between. CDR3 sequence: CAISDGGAQYF. CDR3 nucleotides: TGTGCCATCAGTGATGGGGGGGCCCAGTATTTT.

The V call is TRBV29-1, the J call TRBJ2-2; 8 nucleotides align to TRBD1. The trim removed 6 bases at V and 9 bases at J, leaving 6 bases unmatched. This CDR3 has 12 amino acids. CDR1 and CDR2 from the germline V gene are SQVTM and ANQGSEA. CDR3 DNA: TGCAGCGTACAGGGGGACTCTCGGGAGCTGTTTTTT. It yields the protein CSVQGDSRELFF.

The rearrangement uses TRBV25-1 and TRBJ2-5; D perhaps matches TRBD1 (5 bases). The length of the CDR3 is 13 residues. Trimming shortened V by 4 bases and J by 11 bases, and 17 bases separated the two germline ends. From germline, CDR1 is MGHDK and CDR2 SYGVNS. The CDR3 DNA is TGTGCCAGCAGTGGGGAAAAGGGGATCAAGCAGTACTTC. Translated: CASSGEKGIKQYF.

The chain combines TRBV4-1 with TRBJ2-3, with TRBD2 matching 8 bases. V shed 1 base and J 2 bases; nucleotides not matched to a gene: 5. The germline gives CDR1 MGHRA, CDR2 YSYEKL. The CDR3 sequence is 16 residues long. This CDR3 is CASSQVAGLHTDTQYF. In DNA form, the CDR3 reads TGCGCCAGCAGCCAAGTAGCGGGACTACACACAGATACGCAGTATTTT.

The chain links TRBV11-1 to TRBJ2-3, with 14 bases matching TRBD2. The CDR3 runs 18 residues. Germline trimming cut 3 bases from V and 0 bases from J; bases unmatched to any gene: 5. Germline lookup yields CDR1 SGHAT and CDR2 FQDESV (reference sequence). DNA of the CDR3: TGTGCCAGCAGCTTGGGACTAGCGGGAGACTTGAGCACAGATACGCAGTATTTT. Translated: CASSLGLAGDLSTDTQYF.

This clonotype was counted a few times. In DNA form, the CDR3 reads TGTGCCAGCAGTTTGGGCTCGACAGGGCTGTTGGTTTCACCCCTCCACTTT. Translation: CASSLGSTGLLVSPLHF. The V and J genes are TRBV28 and TRBJ1-6; 7 bases map to TRBD1. V lost 3 bases, J lost 9 bases, and 14 bases stayed unmatched. The CDR3 contains 17 residues. The germline CDR1 and CDR2 sequences are MDHEN and SYDVKM.

CDR3 region: CASNSEGAGVYGYTF. The CDR3, as DNA: TGTGCCAGCAATTCCGAGGGTGCAGGGGTCTATGGCTACACCTTC. The V gene is TRBV6-6, the J gene TRBJ1-2; TRBD1 might be the D (6 bases). CDR1 and CDR2 from the germline V gene are MNHNY and SVGAGI (reference sequence). Trimming pared 7 bases from V and 4 bases from J, leaving 19 bases between. This CDR3 has 15 amino acids.

This chain links TRBV5-1 with TRBJ2-2; D gene uncertain. V was clipped by 0 bases and J by 0 bases, with 6 bases between them. The length of the CDR3 is 15 residues. The V gene's germline CDR1 is SGHRS and CDR2 YFSETQ. The CDR3 DNA reads TGCGCCAGCAGCTTGGAATCCTCGAACACCGGGGAGCTGTTTTTT. Translated: CASSLESSNTGELFF.